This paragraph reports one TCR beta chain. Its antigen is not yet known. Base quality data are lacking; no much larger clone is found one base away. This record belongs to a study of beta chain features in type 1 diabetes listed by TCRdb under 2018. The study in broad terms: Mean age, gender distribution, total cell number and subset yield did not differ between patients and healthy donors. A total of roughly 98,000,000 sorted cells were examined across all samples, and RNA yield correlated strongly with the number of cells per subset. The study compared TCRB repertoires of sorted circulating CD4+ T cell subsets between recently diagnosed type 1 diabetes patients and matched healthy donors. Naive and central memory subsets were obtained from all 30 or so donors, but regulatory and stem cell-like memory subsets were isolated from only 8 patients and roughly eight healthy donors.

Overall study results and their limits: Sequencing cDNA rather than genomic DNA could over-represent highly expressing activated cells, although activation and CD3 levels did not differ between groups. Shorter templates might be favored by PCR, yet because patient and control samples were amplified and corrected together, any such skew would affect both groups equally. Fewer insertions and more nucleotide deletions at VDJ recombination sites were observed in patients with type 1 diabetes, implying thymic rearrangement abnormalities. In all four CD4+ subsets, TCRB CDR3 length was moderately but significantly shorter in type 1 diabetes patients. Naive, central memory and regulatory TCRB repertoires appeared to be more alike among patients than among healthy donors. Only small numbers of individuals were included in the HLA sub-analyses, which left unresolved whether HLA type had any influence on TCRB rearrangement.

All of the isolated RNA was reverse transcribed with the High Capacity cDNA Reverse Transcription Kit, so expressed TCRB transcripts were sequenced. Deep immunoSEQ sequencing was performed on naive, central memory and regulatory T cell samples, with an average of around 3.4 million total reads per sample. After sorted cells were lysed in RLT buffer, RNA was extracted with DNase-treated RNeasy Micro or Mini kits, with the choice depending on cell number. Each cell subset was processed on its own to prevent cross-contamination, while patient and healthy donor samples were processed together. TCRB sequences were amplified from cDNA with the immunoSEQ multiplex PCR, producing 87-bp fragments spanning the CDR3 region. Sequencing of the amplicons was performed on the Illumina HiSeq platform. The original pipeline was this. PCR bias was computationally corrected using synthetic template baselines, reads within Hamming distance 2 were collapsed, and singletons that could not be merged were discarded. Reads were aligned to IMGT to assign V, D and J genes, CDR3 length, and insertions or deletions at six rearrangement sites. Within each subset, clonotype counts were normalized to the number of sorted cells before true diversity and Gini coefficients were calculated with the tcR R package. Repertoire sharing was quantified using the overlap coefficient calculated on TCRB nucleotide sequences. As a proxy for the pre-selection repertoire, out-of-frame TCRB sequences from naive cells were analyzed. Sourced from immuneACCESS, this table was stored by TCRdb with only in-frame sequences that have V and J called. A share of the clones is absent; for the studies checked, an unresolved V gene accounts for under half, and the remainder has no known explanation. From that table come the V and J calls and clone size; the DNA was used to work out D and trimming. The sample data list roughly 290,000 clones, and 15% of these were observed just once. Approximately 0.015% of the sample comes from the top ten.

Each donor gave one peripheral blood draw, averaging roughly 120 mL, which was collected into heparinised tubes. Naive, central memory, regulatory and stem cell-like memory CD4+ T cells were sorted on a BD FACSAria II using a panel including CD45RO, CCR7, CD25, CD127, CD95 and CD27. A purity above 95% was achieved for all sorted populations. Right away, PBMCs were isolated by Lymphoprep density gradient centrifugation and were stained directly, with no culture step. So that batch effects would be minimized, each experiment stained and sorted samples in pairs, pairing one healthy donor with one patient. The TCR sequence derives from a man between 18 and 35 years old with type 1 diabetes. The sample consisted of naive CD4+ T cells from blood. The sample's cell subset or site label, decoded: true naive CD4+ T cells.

The CDR3 protein: CASSTDSNYGYTF. The nucleotides read TGCGCCAGCAGCACGGACAGTAACTATGGCTACACCTTC. The sequence links TRBV5-1 to TRBJ1-2; the best D guess is TRBD1, with 6 bases matching. The CDR3 runs 13 amino acids, cysteine and phenylalanine included. Only the CDR3 region is kept as DNA, spanning 39 bases read in frame from base 1. Looking up the germline V gene yields CDR1 SGHRS and CDR2 YFSETQ. A distance of 8 bases separates the germline ends of V and J, which lose 4 bases and 1 base respectively.